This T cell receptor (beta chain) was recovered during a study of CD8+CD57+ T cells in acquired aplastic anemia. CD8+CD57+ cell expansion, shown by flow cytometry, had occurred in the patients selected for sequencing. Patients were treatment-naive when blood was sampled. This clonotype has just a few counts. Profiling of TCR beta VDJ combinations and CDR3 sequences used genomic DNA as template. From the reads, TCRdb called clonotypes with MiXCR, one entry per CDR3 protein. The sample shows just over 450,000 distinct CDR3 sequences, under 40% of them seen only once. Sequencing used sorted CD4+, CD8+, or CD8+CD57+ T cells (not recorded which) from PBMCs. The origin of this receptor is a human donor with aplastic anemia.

The CDR3 spells CASSFKGLGNTEAFF. The DNA for the CDR3 is TGTGCCAGCAGCTTCAAGGGTCTCGGGAACACTGAAGCTTTCTTT. This chain joins TRBV7-3 and TRBJ1-1; D remains unclear. There are 15 residues in the CDR3. The V end lost 3 bases, the J end lost 1 base, and 12 bases lay between the germline ends. CDR1 SGHTA and CDR2 FQGTGA come from the germline V gene.